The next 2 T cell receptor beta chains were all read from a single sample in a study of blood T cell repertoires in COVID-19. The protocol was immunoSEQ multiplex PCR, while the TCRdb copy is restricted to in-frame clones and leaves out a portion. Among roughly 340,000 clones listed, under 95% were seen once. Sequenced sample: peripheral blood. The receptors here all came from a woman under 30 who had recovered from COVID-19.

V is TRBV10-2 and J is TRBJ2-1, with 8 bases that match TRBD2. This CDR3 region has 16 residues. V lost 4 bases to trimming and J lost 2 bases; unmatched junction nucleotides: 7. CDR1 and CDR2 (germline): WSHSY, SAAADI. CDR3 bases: TGCGCCAGCAGTGGAATAGCGGGGAACCCCTACAATGAGCAGTTCTTC. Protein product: CASSGIAGNPYNEQFF.

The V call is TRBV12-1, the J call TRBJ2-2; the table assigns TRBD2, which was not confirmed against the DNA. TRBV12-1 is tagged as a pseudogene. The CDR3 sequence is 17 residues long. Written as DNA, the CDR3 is TGTGCCAGCAGCTTTAAATATGCTAGCGGCTACACCGGGGAGCTGTTTTTT. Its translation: CASSFKYASGYTGELFF.